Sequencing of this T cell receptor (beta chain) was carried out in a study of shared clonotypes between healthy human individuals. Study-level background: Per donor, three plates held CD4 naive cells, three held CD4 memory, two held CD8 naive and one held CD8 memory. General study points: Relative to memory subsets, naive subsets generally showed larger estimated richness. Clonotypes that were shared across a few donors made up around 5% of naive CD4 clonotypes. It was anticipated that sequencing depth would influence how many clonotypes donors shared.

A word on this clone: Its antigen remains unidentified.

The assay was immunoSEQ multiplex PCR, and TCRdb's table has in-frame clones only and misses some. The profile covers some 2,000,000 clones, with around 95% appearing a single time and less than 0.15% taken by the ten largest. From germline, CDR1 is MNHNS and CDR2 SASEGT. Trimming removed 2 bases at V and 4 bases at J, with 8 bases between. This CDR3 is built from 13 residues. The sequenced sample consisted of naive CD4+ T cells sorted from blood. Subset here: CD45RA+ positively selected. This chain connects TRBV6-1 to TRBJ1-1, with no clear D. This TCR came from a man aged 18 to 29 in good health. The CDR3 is CASSEPILTEAFF. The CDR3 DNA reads TGTGCCAGCAGTGAACCCATACTCACTGAAGCTTTCTTT.